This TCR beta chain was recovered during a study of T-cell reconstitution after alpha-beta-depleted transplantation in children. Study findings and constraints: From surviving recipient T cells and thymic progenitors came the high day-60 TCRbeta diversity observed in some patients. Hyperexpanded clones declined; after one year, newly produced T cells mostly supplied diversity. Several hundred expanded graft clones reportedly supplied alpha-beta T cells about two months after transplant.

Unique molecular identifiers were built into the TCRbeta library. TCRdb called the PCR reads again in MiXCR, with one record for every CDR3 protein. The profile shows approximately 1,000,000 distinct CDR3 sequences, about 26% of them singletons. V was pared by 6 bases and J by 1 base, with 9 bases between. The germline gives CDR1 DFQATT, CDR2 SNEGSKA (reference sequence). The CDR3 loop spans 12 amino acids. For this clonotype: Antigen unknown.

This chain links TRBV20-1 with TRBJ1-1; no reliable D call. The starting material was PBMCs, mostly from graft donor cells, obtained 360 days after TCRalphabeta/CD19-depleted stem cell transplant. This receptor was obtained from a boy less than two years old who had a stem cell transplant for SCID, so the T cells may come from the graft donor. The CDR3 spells CSADGGNTEAFF. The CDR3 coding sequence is TGCAGTGCCGATGGAGGGAACACTGAAGCTTTCTTT.